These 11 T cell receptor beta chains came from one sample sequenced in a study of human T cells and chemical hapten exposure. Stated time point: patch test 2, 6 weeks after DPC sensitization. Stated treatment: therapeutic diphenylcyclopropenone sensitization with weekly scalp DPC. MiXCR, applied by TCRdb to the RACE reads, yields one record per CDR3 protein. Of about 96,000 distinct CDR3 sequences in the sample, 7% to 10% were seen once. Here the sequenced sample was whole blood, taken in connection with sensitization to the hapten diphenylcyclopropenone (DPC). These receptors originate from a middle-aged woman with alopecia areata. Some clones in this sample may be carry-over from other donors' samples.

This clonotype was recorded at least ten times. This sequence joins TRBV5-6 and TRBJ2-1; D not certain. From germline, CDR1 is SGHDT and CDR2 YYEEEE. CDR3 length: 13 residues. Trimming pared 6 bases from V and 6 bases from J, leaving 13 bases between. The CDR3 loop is CASNFQNSNEQFF. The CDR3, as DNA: TGTGCCAGCAACTTCCAAAACTCCAATGAGCAGTTCTTC.

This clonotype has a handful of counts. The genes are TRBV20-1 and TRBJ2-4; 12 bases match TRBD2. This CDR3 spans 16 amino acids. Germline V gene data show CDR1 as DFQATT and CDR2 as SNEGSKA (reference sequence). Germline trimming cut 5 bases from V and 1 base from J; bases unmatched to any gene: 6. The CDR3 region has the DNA TGCAGTGCTGCCGGACTAGCGGGACGCGCCAAAAACATTCAGTACTTC. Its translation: CSAAGLAGRAKNIQYF.

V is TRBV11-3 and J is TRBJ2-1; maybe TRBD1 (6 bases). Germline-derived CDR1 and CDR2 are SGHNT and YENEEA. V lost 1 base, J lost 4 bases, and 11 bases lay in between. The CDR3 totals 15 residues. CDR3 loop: CASSLAGTSYNEQFF. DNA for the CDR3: TGTGCCAGCAGCTTAGCCGGGACAAGTTACAATGAGCAGTTCTTC.

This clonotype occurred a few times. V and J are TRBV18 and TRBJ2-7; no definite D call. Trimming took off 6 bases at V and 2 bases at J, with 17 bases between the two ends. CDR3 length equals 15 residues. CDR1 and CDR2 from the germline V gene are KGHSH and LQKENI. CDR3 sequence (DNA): TGTGCCAGCTCCCCCTCTGGGTTGGCCGCCTACGAGCAGTACTTC. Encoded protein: CASSPSGLAAYEQYF.

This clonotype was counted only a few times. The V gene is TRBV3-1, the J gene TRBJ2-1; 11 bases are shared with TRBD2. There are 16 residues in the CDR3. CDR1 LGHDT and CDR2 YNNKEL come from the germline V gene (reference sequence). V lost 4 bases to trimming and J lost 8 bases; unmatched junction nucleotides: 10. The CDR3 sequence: CASSPVAGGPGYEQFF. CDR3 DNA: TGTGCCAGCAGCCCAGTAGCGGGAGGGCCTGGATATGAGCAGTTCTTC.

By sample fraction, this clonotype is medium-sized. The CDR3 sequence: CASSSPDRGGRDYGYTF. As DNA, the CDR3 is TGTGCCAGCAGTTCCCCGGACAGGGGAGGACGGGACTATGGCTACACCTTC. This chain connects TRBV28 to TRBJ1-2; 9 nucleotides align to TRBD1. The CDR3 consists of 17 residues. The germline gives CDR1 MDHEN, CDR2 SYDVKM. The V segment lost 4 bases and the J segment 3 bases; nucleotides outside the gene matches: 12.

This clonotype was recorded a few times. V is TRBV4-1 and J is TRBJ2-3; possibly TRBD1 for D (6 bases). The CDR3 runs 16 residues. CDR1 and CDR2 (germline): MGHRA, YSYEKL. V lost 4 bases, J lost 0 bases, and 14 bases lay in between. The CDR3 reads CASSPLAGGSTDTQYF. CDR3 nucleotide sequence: TGCGCCAGCAGCCCATTAGCTGGGGGCAGCACAGATACGCAGTATTTT.

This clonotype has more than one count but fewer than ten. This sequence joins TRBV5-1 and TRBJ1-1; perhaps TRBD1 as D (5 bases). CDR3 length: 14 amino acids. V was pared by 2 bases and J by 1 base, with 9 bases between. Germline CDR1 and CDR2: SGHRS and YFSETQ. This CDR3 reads CASSFEGPNTEAFF. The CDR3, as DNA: TGCGCCAGCAGCTTTGAGGGACCGAACACTGAAGCTTTCTTT.

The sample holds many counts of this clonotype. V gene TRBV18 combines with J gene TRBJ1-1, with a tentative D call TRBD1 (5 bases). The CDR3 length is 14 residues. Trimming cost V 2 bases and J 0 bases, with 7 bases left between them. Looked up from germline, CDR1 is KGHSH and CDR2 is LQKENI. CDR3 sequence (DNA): TGTGCCAGCTCACCAACAGGTATGAACACTGAAGCTTTCTTT. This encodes CASSPTGMNTEAFF.

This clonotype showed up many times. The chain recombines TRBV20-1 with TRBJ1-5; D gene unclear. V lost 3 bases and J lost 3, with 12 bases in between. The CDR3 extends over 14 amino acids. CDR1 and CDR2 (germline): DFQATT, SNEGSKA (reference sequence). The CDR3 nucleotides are TGCAGTGCTAGTAGAGGGTCCGCCAATCAGCCCCAGCATTTT. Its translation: CSASRGSANQPQHF.

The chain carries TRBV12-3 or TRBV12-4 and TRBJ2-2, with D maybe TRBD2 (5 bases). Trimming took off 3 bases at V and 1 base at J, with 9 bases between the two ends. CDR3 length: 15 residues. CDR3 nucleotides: TGTGCCAGCAGTTTGGCCAGCGGGAACACCGGGGAGCTGTTTTTT. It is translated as CASSLASGNTGELFF.